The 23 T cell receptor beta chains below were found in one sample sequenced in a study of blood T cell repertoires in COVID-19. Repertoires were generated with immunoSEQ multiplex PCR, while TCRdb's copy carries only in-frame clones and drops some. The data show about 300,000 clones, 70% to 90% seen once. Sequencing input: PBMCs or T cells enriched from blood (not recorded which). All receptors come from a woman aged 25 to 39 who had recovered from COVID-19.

As DNA, the CDR3 is TGTGCCAGCAGCGTAGCTCCAGGCCTGTCGCACACCATATATTTT. Translation gives CASSVAPGLSHTIYF. V and J are TRBV9 and TRBJ1-3; D gene uncertain. Trimming removed 0 bases at V and 8 bases at J, with 15 bases between. Germline-derived CDR1 and CDR2 are SGDLS and YYNGEE. The CDR3 sequence is 15 residues long.

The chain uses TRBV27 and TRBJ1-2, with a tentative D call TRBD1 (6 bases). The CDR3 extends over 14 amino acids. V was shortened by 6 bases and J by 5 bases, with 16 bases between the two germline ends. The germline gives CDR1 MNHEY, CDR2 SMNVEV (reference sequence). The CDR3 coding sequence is TGTGCCAGCAGACGGGGGGGCCAGACTTATGGCTACACCTTC. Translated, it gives CASRRGGQTYGYTF.

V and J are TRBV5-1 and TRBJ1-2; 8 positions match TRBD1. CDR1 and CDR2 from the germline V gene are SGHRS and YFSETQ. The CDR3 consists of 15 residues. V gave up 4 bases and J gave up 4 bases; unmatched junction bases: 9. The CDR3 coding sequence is TGCGCCAGCAGCCCCGGGACAGGAGTCACCTATGGCTACACCTTC. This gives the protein CASSPGTGVTYGYTF.

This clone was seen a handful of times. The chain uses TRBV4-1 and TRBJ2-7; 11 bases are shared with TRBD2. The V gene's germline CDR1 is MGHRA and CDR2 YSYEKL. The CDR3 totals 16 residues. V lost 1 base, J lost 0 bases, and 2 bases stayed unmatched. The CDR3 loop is CASSQGGTSGSYEQYF. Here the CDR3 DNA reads TGCGCCAGCAGCCAAGGGGGGACTAGCGGCTCCTACGAGCAGTACTTC.

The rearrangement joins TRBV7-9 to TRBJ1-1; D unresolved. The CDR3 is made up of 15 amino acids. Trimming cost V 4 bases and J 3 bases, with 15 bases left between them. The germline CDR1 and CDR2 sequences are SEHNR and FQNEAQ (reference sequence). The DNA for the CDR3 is TGTGCCAGCAGCTCACCCAATGTAGGAGACACTGAAGCTTTCTTT. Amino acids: CASSSPNVGDTEAFF.

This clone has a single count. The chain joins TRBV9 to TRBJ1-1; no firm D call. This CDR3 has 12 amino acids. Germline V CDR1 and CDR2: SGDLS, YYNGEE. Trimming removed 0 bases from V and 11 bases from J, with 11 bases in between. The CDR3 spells CASSVVDGGAFF. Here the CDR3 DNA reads TGTGCCAGCAGCGTAGTCGACGGCGGGGCTTTCTTT.

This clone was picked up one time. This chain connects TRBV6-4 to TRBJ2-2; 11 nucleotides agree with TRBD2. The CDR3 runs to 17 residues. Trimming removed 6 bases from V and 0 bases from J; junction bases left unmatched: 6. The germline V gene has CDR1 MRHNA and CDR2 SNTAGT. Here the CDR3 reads CASSRLAGGTNTGELFF. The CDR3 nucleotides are TGTGCCAGCAGCCGTCTAGCGGGGGGAACGAACACCGGGGAGCTGTTTTTT.

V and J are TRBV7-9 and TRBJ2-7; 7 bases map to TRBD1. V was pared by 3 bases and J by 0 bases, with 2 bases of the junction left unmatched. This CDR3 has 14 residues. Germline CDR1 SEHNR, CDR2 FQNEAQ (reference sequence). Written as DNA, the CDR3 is TGTGCCAGCAGCTTGCCAGGGGGCTCCTACGAGCAGTACTTC. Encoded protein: CASSLPGGSYEQYF.

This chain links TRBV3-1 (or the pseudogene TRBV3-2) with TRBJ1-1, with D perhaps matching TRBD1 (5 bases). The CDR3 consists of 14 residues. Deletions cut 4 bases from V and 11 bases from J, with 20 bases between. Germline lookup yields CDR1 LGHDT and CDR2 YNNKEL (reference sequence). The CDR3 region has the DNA TGTGCCAGCAGCCCGGCTCGACCAGGACAATGGGCTTTCTTT. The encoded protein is CASSPARPGQWAFF.

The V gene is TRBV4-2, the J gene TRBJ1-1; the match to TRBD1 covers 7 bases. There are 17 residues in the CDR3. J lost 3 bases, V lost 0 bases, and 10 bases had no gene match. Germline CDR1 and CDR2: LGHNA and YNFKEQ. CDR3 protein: CASSQDRGTTVDTEAFF. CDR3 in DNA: TGTGCCAGCAGCCAAGACAGGGGGACCACCGTAGACACTGAAGCTTTCTTT.

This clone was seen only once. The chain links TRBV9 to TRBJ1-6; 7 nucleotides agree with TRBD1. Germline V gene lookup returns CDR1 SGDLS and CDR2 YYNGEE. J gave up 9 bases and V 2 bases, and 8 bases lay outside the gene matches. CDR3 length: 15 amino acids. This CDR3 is CASSVDGQVGSPLHF. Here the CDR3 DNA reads TGTGCCAGCAGCGTTGACGGACAGGTCGGTTCACCCCTCCACTTT.

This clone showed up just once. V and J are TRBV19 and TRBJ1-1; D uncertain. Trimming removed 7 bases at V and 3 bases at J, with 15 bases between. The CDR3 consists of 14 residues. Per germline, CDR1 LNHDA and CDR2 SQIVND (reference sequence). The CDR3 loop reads CASTPGLRDTEAFF. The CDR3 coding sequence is TGTGCCAGTACCCCGGGCCTGAGGGACACTGAAGCTTTCTTT.

As DNA, the CDR3 is TGTGCCAGCAGTTCCTCCGGGAGGGGAGGTGAAAAACTGTTTTTT. Protein product: CASSSSGRGGEKLFF. The gene calls are TRBV27 and TRBJ1-4, with TRBD1 as a possible D gene (5 bases). Deletions cut 4 bases from V and 7 bases from J, with 16 bases between. CDR3 length equals 15 residues. Germline assignment: CDR1 MNHEY and CDR2 SMNVEV (reference sequence).

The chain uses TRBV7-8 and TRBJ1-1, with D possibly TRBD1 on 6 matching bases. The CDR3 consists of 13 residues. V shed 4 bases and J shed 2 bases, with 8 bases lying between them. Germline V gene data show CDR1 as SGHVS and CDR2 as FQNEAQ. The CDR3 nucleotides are TGTGCCAGCAGCTGGACAGCCAACACTGAAGCTTTCTTT. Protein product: CASSWTANTEAFF. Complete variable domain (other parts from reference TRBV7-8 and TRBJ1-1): GAGVSQSPRYKVAKRGQDVALRCDPISGHVSLFWYQQALGQGPEFLTYFQNEAQLDKSGLPSDRFFAERPEGSVSTLKIQRTQQEDSAVYLCASSWTANTEAFFGQGTRLTVV.

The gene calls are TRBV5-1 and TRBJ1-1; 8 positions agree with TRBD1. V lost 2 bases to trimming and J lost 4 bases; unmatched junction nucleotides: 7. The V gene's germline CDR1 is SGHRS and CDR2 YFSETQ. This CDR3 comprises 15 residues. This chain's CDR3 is CASSFTGTGVTEAFF. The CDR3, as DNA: TGCGCCAGCAGCTTCACCGGGACAGGAGTCACTGAAGCTTTCTTT.

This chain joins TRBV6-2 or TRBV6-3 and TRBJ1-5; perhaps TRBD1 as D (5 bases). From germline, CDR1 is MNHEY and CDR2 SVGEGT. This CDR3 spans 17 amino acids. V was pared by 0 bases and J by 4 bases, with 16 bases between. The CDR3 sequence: CASSYSGTGGQNQPQHF. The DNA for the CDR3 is TGTGCCAGCAGTTACTCGGGGACTGGTGGTCAAAATCAGCCCCAGCATTTT.

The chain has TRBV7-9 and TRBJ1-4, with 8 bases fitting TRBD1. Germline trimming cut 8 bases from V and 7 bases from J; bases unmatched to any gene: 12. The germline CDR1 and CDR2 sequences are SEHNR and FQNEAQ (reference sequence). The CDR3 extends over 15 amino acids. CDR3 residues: CASRPWNRGGEKLFF. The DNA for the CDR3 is TGTGCCAGCCGGCCCTGGAACAGGGGGGGTGAAAAACTGTTTTTT.

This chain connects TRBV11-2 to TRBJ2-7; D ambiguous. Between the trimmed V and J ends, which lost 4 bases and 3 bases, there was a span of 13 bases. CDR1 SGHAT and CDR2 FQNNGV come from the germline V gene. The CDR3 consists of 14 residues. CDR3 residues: CASSSLGSNYEQYF. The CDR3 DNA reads TGTGCCAGCAGCTCCCTGGGCAGCAACTACGAGCAGTACTTC.

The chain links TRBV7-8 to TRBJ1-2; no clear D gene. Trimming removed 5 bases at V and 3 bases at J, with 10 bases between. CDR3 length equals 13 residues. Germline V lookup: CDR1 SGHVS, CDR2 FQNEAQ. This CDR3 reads CASSPSSDYGYTF. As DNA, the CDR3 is TGTGCCAGCAGCCCTAGTTCAGACTATGGCTACACCTTC.

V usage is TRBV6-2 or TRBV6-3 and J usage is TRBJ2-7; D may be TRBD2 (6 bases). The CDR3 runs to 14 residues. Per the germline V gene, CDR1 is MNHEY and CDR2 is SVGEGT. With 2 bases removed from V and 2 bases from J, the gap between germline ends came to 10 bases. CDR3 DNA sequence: TGTGCCAGCAGTTACCCGGGGGTACCCTACGAGCAGTACTTC. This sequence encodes CASSYPGVPYEQYF.

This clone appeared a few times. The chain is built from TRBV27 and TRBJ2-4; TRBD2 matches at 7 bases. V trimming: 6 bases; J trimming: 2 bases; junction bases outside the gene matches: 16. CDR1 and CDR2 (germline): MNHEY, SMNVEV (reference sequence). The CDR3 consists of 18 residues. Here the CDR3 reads CASSPLAGDPESKNIQYF. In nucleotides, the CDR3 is TGTGCCAGCAGCCCGCTGGCGGGGGATCCGGAGTCCAAAAACATTCAGTACTTC.

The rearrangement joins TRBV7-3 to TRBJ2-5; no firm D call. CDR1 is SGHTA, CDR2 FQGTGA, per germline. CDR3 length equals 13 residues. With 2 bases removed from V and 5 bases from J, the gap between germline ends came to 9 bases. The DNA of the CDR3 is TGTGCCAGCAGCTTAGACACCAGGGAGACCCAGTACTTC. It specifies CASSLDTRETQYF. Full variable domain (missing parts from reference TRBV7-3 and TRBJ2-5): GAGVSQTPSNKVTEKGKYVELRCDPISGHTALYWYRQSLGQGPEFLIYFQGTGAADDSGLPNDRFFAVRPEGSVSTLKIQRTERGDSAVYLCASSLDTRETQYFGPGTRLLVL.

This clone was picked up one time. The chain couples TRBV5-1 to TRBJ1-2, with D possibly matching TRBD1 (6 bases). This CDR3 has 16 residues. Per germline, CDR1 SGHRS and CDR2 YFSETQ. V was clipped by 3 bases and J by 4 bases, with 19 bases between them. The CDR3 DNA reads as TGCGCCAGCAGCTCAGTTACCACAGGGAGCGCCTATGGCTACACCTTC. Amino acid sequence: CASSSVTTGSAYGYTF.